A selection of T cell receptor beta chains follows, all from one sample in a study of shared clonotypes between healthy human individuals. Libraries were prepared by immunoSEQ multiplex PCR; TCRdb keeps only in-frame clonotypes and omits some of them. The sample holds around 650,000 clones, 95% to 96% seen once. The sequenced sample was naive CD8+ T cells sorted from blood. The source of these receptors is a woman in her twenties or thirties in good health. Each CDR3 is given with its conserved first and last residue. A D gene is named only where the DNA matches it firmly. The size of a clone is reported for some rows only, either as once, few or many, or as a class for expanded clones.

D | J | size | V | DNA | CDR3
TRBD2 | TRBJ2-5 | - | TRBV2 | TGTGCCAGCAGGGGGACTAGCGAGGAGACCCAGTACTTC | CASRGTSEETQYF
- | TRBJ1-1 | - | TRBV9 | TGTGCCAGCAGCCGAAGAGGGGGCACTGAAGCTTTCTTT | CASSRRGGTEAFF
- | TRBJ2-6 | - | TRBV5-4 | TGTGCCAGCACCCTGCAAGGCTCTGGGGCCAACGTCCTGACTTTC | CASTLQGSGANVLTF
TRBD2 | TRBJ2-7 | - | TRBV30 | TGTGCCTGGAGTTCCCGGGTAGCGGGAGGTTCCGAGCAGTACTTC | CAWSSRVAGGSEQYF
TRBD2 | TRBJ2-2 | - | TRBV4-1 | TGCGCCAGCAGCCACCAAACAGGACTAGCGGGAGGATTCGCCGGGGAGCTGTTTTTT | CASSHQTGLAGGFAGELFF
- | TRBJ2-7 | - | TRBV28 | TGTGCCAGCAGTTTTGGGGTTGAGCAGTACTTC | CASSFGVEQYF
- | TRBJ2-5 | - | TRBV7-9 | TGTGCCAGCAGCTTAGTTGTGACACCCCCAGAGACCCAGTACTTC | CASSLVVTPPETQYF
- | TRBJ2-7 | - | TRBV4-1 | TGCGCCAGCAGCCCATTGACAGGGAGGGTGCGCGAGCAGTACTTC | CASSPLTGRVREQYF
- | TRBJ2-3 | - | TRBV4-1 | TGCGCCAGCAGCCAACTCAGCGGGCGCACAGATACGCAGTATTTT | CASSQLSGRTDTQYF
TRBD2 | TRBJ2-1 | - | TRBV28 | TGTGCCAGCAGTTTATTTTTAGGGTCGGGACTAGCGGACTACAATGAGCAGTTCTTC | CASSLFLGSGLADYNEQFF
- | TRBJ1-1 | - | TRBV19 | TGTGCCAGTAAGCCCGACCTGAACACTGAAGCTTTCTTT | CASKPDLNTEAFF
- | TRBJ1-3 | - | TRBV11-2 | TGTGCCAGCACTCCCACGGGGGTTCCTGGAAACACCATATATTTT | CASTPTGVPGNTIYF
TRBD2 | TRBJ2-7 | - | TRBV27 | TGTGCCAGCAGTTTAGCTAGCGGGATCGGTTCCTACGAGCAGTACTTC | CASSLASGIGSYEQYF
- | TRBJ2-1 | - | TRBV25-1 | TGTGCCAGCAGTCCCTTTGCGGCCTCGCCCTACAATGAGCAGTTCTTC | CASSPFAASPYNEQFF
- | TRBJ2-5 | - | TRBV10-3 | TGTGCCATCAGTGAAACACAAGAAGCACAAGAGACCCAGTACTTC | CAISETQEAQETQYF
- | TRBJ1-2 | once | TRBV29-1 | TGCAGCGCCGAAATTTGGGGGGTCAACTATGGCTACACCTTC | CSAEIWGVNYGYTF
- | TRBJ2-1 | - | TRBV9 | TGTGCCAGCAGCGTGGGGGGGGCTGGCAATGAGCAGTTCTTC | CASSVGGAGNEQFF
- | TRBJ1-5 | - | TRBV10-2 | TGCGCCAGCAGTAATCCCCAGGGGAATCAGCCCCAGCATTTT | CASSNPQGNQPQHF
TRBD2 | TRBJ2-7 | - | TRBV9 | TGTGCCAGCAGCGCATCTAGCGGGGCCTACGAGCAGTACTTC | CASSASSGAYEQYF
- | TRBJ1-1 | - | TRBV19 | TGTGCCAGTAGTATAGATCATAGGTCGAACGGGATCATAAGTGAAGCTTTCTTT | CASSIDHRSNGIISEAFF
- | TRBJ2-4 | - | TRBV21-1 | TGTGCCAGCAGCAACTCCAGGGAGCTCGGCAAAAACATTCAGTACTTC | CASSNSRELGKNIQYF
TRBD2 | TRBJ2-7 | - | TRBV27 | TGTGCCAGCAGTTTACAACTAGCGCCAACCTACGAGCAGTACTTC | CASSLQLAPTYEQYF
- | TRBJ2-5 | - | TRBV28 | TGTGCCAGCAGCCAACCGGGACTGGTGCTTGAGACCCAGTACTTC | CASSQPGLVLETQYF
- | TRBJ2-1 | - | TRBV16 | TGTGCCAGCAGCAAGGGACTCCTCCCGGGGGATGAGCAGTTCTTC | CASSKGLLPGDEQFF
- | TRBJ2-3 | - | TRBV5-6 | TGTGCCAGCAGCCCCCCCTGGAGAGGCACAGATACGCAGTATTTT | CASSPPWRGTDTQYF
TRBD2 | TRBJ2-3 | - | TRBV5-6 | TGTGCCAGCAGGGTCGGGACTAGCGCGCAGTATTTT | CASRVGTSAQYF
TRBD1 | TRBJ2-1 | - | TRBV10-3 | TGTGCCATCAGTCTCCGGGACAGGGAGGACAATGAGCAGTTCTTC | CAISLRDREDNEQFF
- | TRBJ1-4 | - | TRBV27 | TGTGCCAGCAGCCCCAGGGGCTTATGGGAGGGGACTAATGAAAAACTGTTTTTT | CASSPRGLWEGTNEKLFF
- | TRBJ2-1 | - | TRBV19 | TGTGCCAGTAGTATTAGCGGACCAACCTACAATGAGCAGTTCTTC | CASSISGPTYNEQFF
TRBD2 | TRBJ2-2 | - | TRBV5-6 | TGTGCCAGCAGCTTGGAGCTAGCGGGAGGTAACGGGGAGCTGTTTTTT | CASSLELAGGNGELFF
- | TRBJ2-7 | - | TRBV2 | TGTGCCAGCAGCCCCTCCGGGTCGGGTCGATACGAGCAGTACTTC | CASSPSGSGRYEQYF
TRBD2 | TRBJ2-1 | - | TRBV5-6 | TGTGCCAGCAGGCCTAGCGGGGGGAATGAGCAGTTCTTC | CASRPSGGNEQFF
TRBD2 | TRBJ2-2 | - | TRBV7-6 | TGTGCCAGCAGCTTAGTTATGCTAGCGGGAGCCACCGGGGAGCTGTTTTTT | CASSLVMLAGATGELFF
TRBD2 | TRBJ2-1 | - | TRBV7-9 | TGTGCCAGCAGCTTAGGACTAGCGGGAGGTCTGAATGAGCAGTTCTTC | CASSLGLAGGLNEQFF
- | TRBJ2-2 | - | TRBV5-4 | TGTGCCAGCAGCTTGTGGGGAACCGGGGAGCTGTTTTTT | CASSLWGTGELFF
- | TRBJ2-7 | - | TRBV27 | TGTGCCAGCAGTTTATCGGGGGGGACATACGGCGAGCAGTACTTC | CASSLSGGTYGEQYF
- | TRBJ2-7 | - | TRBV11-2 | TGTGCCAGCAGCCATCCGGGAACGTACTACGAGCAGTACTTC | CASSHPGTYYEQYF
- | TRBJ2-7 | - | TRBV5-8 | TGTGCCAGCAGCCACCGGGACTTATCCTACGAGCAGTACTTC | CASSHRDLSYEQYF
TRBD1 | TRBJ2-1 | - | TRBV7-9 | TGTGCCAGCAGAGGACAGGGTGTGGAGGGAGACGGCTCCTACAATGAGCAGTTCTTC | CASRGQGVEGDGSYNEQFF
- | TRBJ2-1 | - | TRBV28 | TGTGCCAGCAGTTTAGCCCGAAGGAGCTCCTACAATGAGCAGTTCTTC | CASSLARRSSYNEQFF
TRBD2 | TRBJ2-2 | - | TRBV19 | TGTGCCAGTAGTATAGGACTAGCGGGCGTGGGGCCCAACACCGGGGAGCTGTTTTTT | CASSIGLAGVGPNTGELFF
- | TRBJ2-7 | once | TRBV27 | TGTGCCAGCAGTTTAGGGGCAAACCCCGCTTACGAGCAGTACTTC | CASSLGANPAYEQYF
- | TRBJ1-5 | - | TRBV6-5 | TGTGCCAGCAGGGGTGGCGGTAATAGCAATCAGCCCCAGCATTTT | CASRGGGNSNQPQHF
- | TRBJ2-7 | - | TRBV14 | TGTGCCAGCAGCCAAGATCCTCGAGAGCAGTACTTC | CASSQDPREQYF
- | TRBJ2-1 | - | TRBV6-5 | TGTGCCAGCAGTTACTCGAAGTATGATAGGATGGGTGAGCAGTTCTTC | CASSYSKYDRMGEQFF
TRBD1 | TRBJ1-2 | - | TRBV14 | TGTGCCAGCAGTCGGGACAGCTATGGCTACACCTTC | CASSRDSYGYTF
TRBD1 | TRBJ2-5 | - | TRBV28 | TGTGCCAGCAGTACAACAGGGGGCCAAGAGACCCAGTACTTC | CASSTTGGQETQYF
TRBD1 | TRBJ1-1 | - | TRBV2 | TGTGCCAGCAGGGCCGGGACAGGGGGCTTTCGGAACACTGAAGCTTTCTTT | CASRAGTGGFRNTEAFF
TRBD1 | TRBJ2-7 | - | TRBV7-8 | TGTGCCAGCAGTTGGGACAGTCAAAACGAGCAGTACTTC | CASSWDSQNEQYF
- | TRBJ2-4 | - | TRBV9 | TGTGCCAGCAGCGTAGGGGACGGGCTAAACATTCAGTACTTC | CASSVGDGLNIQYF
- | TRBJ2-7 | - | TRBV4-1 | TGCGCCAGCAGCCAAGAACAAAGCTCCTACGAGCAGTACTTC | CASSQEQSSYEQYF
- | TRBJ1-2 | - | TRBV28 | TGTGCCAGCAAGGTCCCGTTCGAGGGCTACACCTTC | CASKVPFEGYTF
TRBD2 | TRBJ2-5 | - | TRBV7-9 | TGTGCCAGCAGCCCCGGGGGGGACCAAGAGACCCAGTACTTC | CASSPGGDQETQYF
- | TRBJ2-1 | - | TRBV6-5 | TGTGCCAGCAGTTACTCGACGCAGCAGTTCTTC | CASSYSTQQFF